This TCR beta chain is drawn from a study of cytomegalovirus exposure and HLA in healthy donors. The protocol was immunoSEQ multiplex PCR, while the TCRdb copy is restricted to in-frame clones and leaves out a portion. The sample lists about 130,000 clones, around 80% occurring once. A roughly 120-subject validation cohort, separate from the roughly 700-subject first cohort, supplied the donors. The CDR3 is 15 amino acids. The V gene end was trimmed by 4 bases and the J gene end by 3 bases; junction bases not matched to a gene: 7. Germline V gives CDR1 SGHRS, CDR2 YFSETQ. The J gene is TRBJ2-5, the V gene TRBV5-1, with 9 bases matching TRBD1. The material sequenced was PBMCs. This clonotype was sampled from a man aged 25-40 years in good health and CMV-seropositive. Here the CDR3 reads CASSLTGGSEETQYF. DNA of the CDR3: TGCGCCAGCAGCCTTACAGGGGGCAGTGAAGAGACCCAGTACTTC.